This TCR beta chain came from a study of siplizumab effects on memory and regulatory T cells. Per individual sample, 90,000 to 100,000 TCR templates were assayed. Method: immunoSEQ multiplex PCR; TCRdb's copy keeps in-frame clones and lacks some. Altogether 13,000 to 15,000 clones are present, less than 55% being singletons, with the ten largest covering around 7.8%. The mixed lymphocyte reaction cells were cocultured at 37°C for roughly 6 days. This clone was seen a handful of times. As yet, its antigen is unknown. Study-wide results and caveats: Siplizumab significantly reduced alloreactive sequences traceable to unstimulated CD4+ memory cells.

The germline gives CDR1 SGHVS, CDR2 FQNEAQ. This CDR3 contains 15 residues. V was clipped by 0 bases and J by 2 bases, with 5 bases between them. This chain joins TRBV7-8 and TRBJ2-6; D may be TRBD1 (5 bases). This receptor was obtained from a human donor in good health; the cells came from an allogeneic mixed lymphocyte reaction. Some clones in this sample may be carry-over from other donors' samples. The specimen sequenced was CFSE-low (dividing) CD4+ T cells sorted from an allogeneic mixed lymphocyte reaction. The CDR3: CASSLAGAGANVLTF. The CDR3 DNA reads TGTGCCAGCAGCTTAGCAGGGGCTGGGGCCAACGTCCTGACTTTC.